The TCR beta chain under discussion was sequenced for a study of blood T cell repertoires in COVID-19. Study-wide background: PBMCs, B-cell-depleted T cells, or T cells were the source of the cDNA or gDNA that made up the material.

Only in-frame clones appear in the TCRdb table, and some are missing; sequencing was by immunoSEQ multiplex PCR. This sample yields hundreds of thousands of clones, of which about 85% are seen a single time; around 0.98% belongs to the top ten. Germline values: CDR1 KGHSH, CDR2 LQKENI. The V end lost 6 bases, the J end lost 2 bases, and 4 bases lay between the germline ends. The CDR3 has 11 residues. V gene TRBV18 combines with J gene TRBJ2-5; unclear D gene. The sequence was collected from a man aged 35 to 55 with acute or convalescent COVID-19. The sequencing sample was made of peripheral blood. CDR3 bases: TGTGCCAGCTCCATTCAAGAGACCCAGTACTTC. Amino acid sequence: CASSIQETQYF.